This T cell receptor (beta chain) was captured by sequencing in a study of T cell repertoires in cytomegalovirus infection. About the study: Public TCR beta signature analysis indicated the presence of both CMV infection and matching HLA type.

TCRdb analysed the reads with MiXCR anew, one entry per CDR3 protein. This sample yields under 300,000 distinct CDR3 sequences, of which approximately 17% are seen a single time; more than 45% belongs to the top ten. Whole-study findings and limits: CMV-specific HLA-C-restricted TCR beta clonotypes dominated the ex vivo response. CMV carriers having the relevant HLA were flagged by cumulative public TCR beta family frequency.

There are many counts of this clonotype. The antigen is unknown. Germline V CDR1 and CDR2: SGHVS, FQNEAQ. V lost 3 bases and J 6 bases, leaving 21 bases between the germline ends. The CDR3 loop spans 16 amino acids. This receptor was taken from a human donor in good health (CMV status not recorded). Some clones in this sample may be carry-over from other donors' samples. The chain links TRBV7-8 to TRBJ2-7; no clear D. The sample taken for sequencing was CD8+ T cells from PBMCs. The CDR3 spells CASSLVVGFESSEQYF. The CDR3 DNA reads TGTGCCAGCAGCTTGGTTGTGGGTTTCGAGTCGAGCGAGCAGTACTTC.